A selection of T cell receptor beta chains follows, all from one sample in a study of T cell responses to AZD1222 COVID-19 vaccine. Sequencing was performed with immunoSEQ multiplex PCR; in TCRdb, only in-frame clones are kept and a portion is missing. The table lists some 97,000 clones, about 86% of them singletons. Sequenced material: peripheral blood, taken on day 0 of AZD1222 vaccination. Receptors originate from an adult in good health. Both conserved end residues are part of each CDR3. Each record gives: J gene, D gene, V gene, CDR3 protein. The D gene is left open where the match is weak.

TRBJ2-3 - TRBV29-1 CSAGLSSDTQYF
TRBJ2-3 - TRBV4-1 CASSQRGPTSTDTQYF
TRBJ1-1 - TRBV30 CAWRSAAHRGTEAFF
TRBJ2-2 - TRBV6-2/TRBV6-3 CASSPGAGELFF
TRBJ1-2 - TRBV11-2 CASSLDRGDYGYTF
TRBJ1-1 TRBD1 TRBV7-9 CASSDLGQGLREAFF
TRBJ2-1 TRBD2 TRBV18 CASSPFSGGNEQFF
TRBJ1-5 TRBD1 TRBV18 CASSPPGAGGAQPQHF
TRBJ2-2 - TRBV24-1 CATSEGGTGELFF
TRBJ2-7 - TRBV29-1 CSVVISANSYEQYF
TRBJ1-2 - TRBV4-1 CASSQDSIYGYTF
TRBJ1-2 - TRBV6-1 CASSDRLLYGYTF
TRBJ2-2 TRBD1 TRBV19 CASRGTGRTGELFF
TRBJ2-1 TRBD1 TRBV29-1 CSVEDRQGYNEQFF
TRBJ1-4 - TRBV14 CASSQDPPGLGKLFF
TRBJ1-5 - TRBV4-2 CASSQDNRGNQPQHF
TRBJ1-5 - TRBV2 CASSDDRTRYSNQPQHF
TRBJ2-3 - TRBV29-1 CSVEYTSTDTQYF
TRBJ2-5 - TRBV7-8 CASSLVARGQETQYF
TRBJ1-2 - TRBV5-4 CASSFWGVGYTF
TRBJ2-1 TRBD2 TRBV7-2 CASSSTSGGPLEQFF
TRBJ2-5 TRBD2 TRBV5-5 CASSLGPSGATQETQYF
TRBJ1-4 - TRBV19 CASSIDLGTFGLEKLFF
TRBJ2-3 - TRBV6-6 CASSWEALDTQYF
TRBJ1-6 - TRBV5-5 CASMGGQSNSPLHF
TRBJ1-4 - TRBV4-2 CASSQGQNSNEKLFF
TRBJ2-5 TRBD2 TRBV7-2 CASSLALAGGARETQYF
TRBJ1-2 - TRBV10-2 CASSGSGGAYGYTF